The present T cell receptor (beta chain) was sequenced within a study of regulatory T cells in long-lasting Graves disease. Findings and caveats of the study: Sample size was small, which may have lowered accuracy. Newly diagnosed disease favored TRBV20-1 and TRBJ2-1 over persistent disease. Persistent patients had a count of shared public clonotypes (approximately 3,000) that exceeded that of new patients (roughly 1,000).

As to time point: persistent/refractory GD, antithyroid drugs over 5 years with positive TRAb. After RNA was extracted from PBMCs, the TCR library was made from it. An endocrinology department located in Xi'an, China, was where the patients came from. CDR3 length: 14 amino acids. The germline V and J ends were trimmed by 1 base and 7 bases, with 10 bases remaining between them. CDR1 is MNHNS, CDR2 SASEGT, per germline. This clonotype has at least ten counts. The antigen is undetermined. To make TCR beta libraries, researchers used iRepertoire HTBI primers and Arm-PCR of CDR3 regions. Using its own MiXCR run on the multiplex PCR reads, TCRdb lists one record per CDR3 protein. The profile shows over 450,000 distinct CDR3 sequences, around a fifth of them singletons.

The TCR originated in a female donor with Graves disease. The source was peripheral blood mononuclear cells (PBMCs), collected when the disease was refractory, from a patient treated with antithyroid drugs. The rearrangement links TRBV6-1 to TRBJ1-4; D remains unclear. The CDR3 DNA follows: TGTGCCAGCAGTGAAGTACCGAGAGGTGAAAAACTGTTTTTT. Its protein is CASSEVPRGEKLFF.